Each of the 21 T cell receptor beta chains below was sequenced from the same sample in a study of blood T cells in healthy people across ages. A second roughly 6 to 11 cycle PCR used barcoded and J-beta primers. A single record per CDR3 protein comes from TCRdb applying MiXCR to the 5' RACE reads. The sample holds hundreds of thousands of distinct CDR3 sequences, 49% seen once. Sequencing was done on a sample of blood. The receptors derive from a woman aged 60-75 years in good health.

This chain links TRBV10-3 with TRBJ2-3; no clear D gene. CDR1 and CDR2 (germline): ENHRY, SYGVKD. This CDR3 contains 14 residues. The V end was cut by 6 bases, the J end by 3 bases, with 13 bases between. The CDR3 DNA follows: TGTGCCATCAGCCGGGCCGTCCCGACAGATACGCAGTATTTT. Encoded protein: CAISRAVPTDTQYF.

The chain combines TRBV29-1 with TRBJ2-3, with TRBD2 matching over 10 bases. V lost 2 bases to trimming and J lost 3 bases; unmatched junction nucleotides: 2. Germline V gene sequence: CDR1 SQVTM, CDR2 ANQGSEA. The CDR3 has 14 amino acids. Here the CDR3 DNA reads TGCAGCGTTGAACCTAGCGGGAGAACAGATACGCAGTATTTT. Translating gives CSVEPSGRTDTQYF.

This clonotype was seen just once. It may be a read error: a sequence one base away is much more abundant. The rearrangement uses TRBV2 and TRBJ2-5; D unresolved. The CDR3 has 13 residues. Germline CDR1 SNHLY, CDR2 FYNNEI. CDR3 sequence reads: CASKRGAGEAQYF. DNA of the CDR3: TGTGCCAGCAAAAGAGGAGCAGGAGAGGCCCAGTACTTC.

J is TRBJ2-7 and V is TRBV4-2, with unresolved D. The CDR3 is 14 amino acids. Germline CDR1 is LGHNA and CDR2 is YNFKEQ. Trimming cost V 3 bases and J 0 bases, with 9 bases left between them. Written as DNA, the CDR3 is TGTGCCAGCAGCCACGCAGTAAACTCCTACGAGCAGTACTTC. Translation gives CASSHAVNSYEQYF.

This chain joins TRBV10-3 and TRBJ2-4; D gene uncertain. This CDR3 is 15 amino acids long. The V end was cut by 3 bases, the J end by 0 bases, with 9 bases between. The germline gives CDR1 ENHRY, CDR2 SYGVKD. In DNA, the CDR3 is TGTGCCATCAGTGATGGCAGAGTAGCCAAAAACATTCAGTACTTC. Translated, it gives CAISDGRVAKNIQYF.

This sequence joins TRBV20-1 and TRBJ2-3; 8 bases are a match to TRBD1. Trimming took 6 bases from V and 4 from J; bases not matched to a gene: 9. The CDR3 is 14 residues long. Germline lookup yields CDR1 DFQATT and CDR2 SNEGSKA (reference sequence). CDR3: CSALGQGLSDTQYF. The CDR3 coding sequence is TGCAGTGCACTCGGACAGGGTCTTTCAGATACGCAGTATTTT.

The chain combines TRBV20-1 with TRBJ1-2; 8 bases fit TRBD1. Per germline, CDR1 DFQATT and CDR2 SNEGSKA (reference sequence). The CDR3 runs 13 residues. V lost 6 bases and J lost 7; bases outside the gene matches: 10. CDR3 in DNA: TGCAGTGCGCCGGGACAGGCCCCCGCTGGCTACACCTTC. Its translation is CSAPGQAPAGYTF.

V and J are TRBV18 and TRBJ1-1, with 9 bases aligning to TRBD1. The J segment lost 3 bases and the V segment lost 4 bases, leaving 9 bases of the junction unmatched. Germline CDR1 and CDR2: KGHSH and LQKENI. CDR3 size: 16 residues. The CDR3 DNA reads TGTGCCAGCTCACAAGGGACAGGGCGGGCGGACACTGAAGCTTTCTTT. Residues: CASSQGTGRADTEAFF.

This clonotype has a single count. V and J are TRBV3-1 and TRBJ2-3, with TRBD2 matching over 9 bases. CDR3 length: 16 residues. Germline assignment: CDR1 LGHDT and CDR2 YNNKEL (reference sequence). After removal of 0 bases from V and 4 bases from J, the junction contained 5 bases not matched to a gene. DNA for the CDR3: TGTGCCAGCAGCCAAGACTTAGCGGGAGCTGCAGATACGCAGTATTTT. It encodes CASSQDLAGAADTQYF.

The rearrangement links TRBV5-1 to TRBJ1-2; D is possibly TRBD1 (6 bases). Germline V CDR1 and CDR2: SGHRS, YFSETQ. Between the trimmed V and J ends, which lost 0 bases and 5 bases, there was a span of 11 bases. CDR3 size: 14 residues. CDR3 coding DNA: TGCGCCAGCAGCTTGGCCAAGGGACAATATGGCTACACCTTC. Translated: CASSLAKGQYGYTF.

This clonotype came up many times. The rearrangement links TRBV7-2 to TRBJ2-7, with 10 nucleotides matching TRBD2. Trimming removed 4 bases from V and 0 bases from J; junction bases left unmatched: 3. The CDR3 totals 15 residues. Per the germline V gene, CDR1 is SGHTA and CDR2 is FQGNSA. CDR3 sequence reads: CASSSSGSPSYEQYF. CDR3 nucleotide sequence: TGTGCCAGCAGCTCTAGCGGGAGCCCCTCCTACGAGCAGTACTTC. Using reference TRBV7-2 and TRBJ2-7 for the parts outside the CDR3, the full variable domain is GAGVSQSPSNKVTEKGKDVELRCDPISGHTALYWYRQSLGQGLEFLIYFQGNSAPDKSGLPSDRFSAERTGGSVSTLTIQRTQQEDSAVYLCASSSSGSPSYEQYFGPGTRLTVT.

This clonotype was seen a handful of times. The J gene is TRBJ1-4, the V gene TRBV4-2; weak D call: TRBD1 (5 bases). Germline V lookup: CDR1 LGHNA, CDR2 YNFKEQ. V was cut by 4 bases and J by 0 bases, with 9 bases left in between. The length of the CDR3 is 15 residues. This CDR3 reads CASSREGATNEKLFF. The CDR3 bases are TGTGCCAGCAGCCGGGAAGGGGCAACTAATGAAAAACTGTTTTTT.

The CDR3 bases are TGCGCCAGCAGCTTGGGGGTCGGGGCCGGATACGAGCAGTACTTC. Translation: CASSLGVGAGYEQYF. This chain uses TRBV5-1 with TRBJ2-5; D possibly uses TRBD1 or TRBD2 (5 bases each). The J call is uncertain, as TRBJ2-7 better fits the DNA end. There are 15 residues in the CDR3. Per germline, CDR1 SGHRS and CDR2 YFSETQ.

This clonotype has only a few counts. The rearrangement joins TRBV4-2 to TRBJ2-7; D is perhaps TRBD1 or TRBD2 (7 bases each). The germline gives CDR1 LGHNA, CDR2 YNFKEQ. Trimming shortened V by 1 base and J by 4 bases, and 17 bases separated the two germline ends. CDR3 length equals 16 residues. This chain's CDR3 is CASSQVGGGTGYEQYF. In nucleotides, the CDR3 is TGTGCCAGCAGCCAAGTGGGAGGGGGCACTGGTTACGAGCAGTACTTC.

The V call is TRBV11-1, the J call TRBJ2-7; D is unclear. This CDR3 comprises 13 residues. V lost 3 bases and J 6 bases, leaving 12 bases between the germline ends. Germline values: CDR1 SGHAT, CDR2 FQDESV (reference sequence). The CDR3 is CASSLGLVAEQYF. The CDR3 DNA sequence: TGTGCCAGCAGCTTGGGCCTAGTCGCCGAGCAGTACTTC. Filled out from reference TRBV11-1 and TRBJ2-7, the complete variable domain reads EAEVAQSPRYKITEKSQAVAFWCDPISGHATLYWYRQILGQGPELLVQFQDESVVDDSQLPKDRFSAERLKGVDSTLKIQPAELGDSAMYLCASSLGLVAEQYFGPGTRLTVT.

The chain combines TRBV9 with TRBJ2-3; 8 bases match TRBD2. The CDR3 is made up of 16 amino acids. CDR1 and CDR2 from the germline V gene are SGDLS and YYNGEE. V lost 0 bases and J lost 0; bases outside the gene matches: 3. Written as DNA, the CDR3 is TGTGCCAGCAGCGTAGAACTAGCGGCTAGCACAGATACGCAGTATTTT. This gives the protein CASSVELAASTDTQYF.

This clonotype was seen only a few times. DNA of the CDR3: TGCAGTGCCAAAAGGGGGAGGAGGTTAGGCCATCAGCCCCAGCATTTT. Protein sequence: CSAKRGRRLGHQPQHF. The rearrangement links TRBV20-1 to TRBJ1-5, with a possible D match to TRBD1 (6 bases). Deletions cut 6 bases from V and 5 bases from J, with 23 bases between. Germline CDR1 is DFQATT and CDR2 is SNEGSKA (reference sequence). The CDR3 totals 16 residues.

The chain is built from TRBV18 and TRBJ1-2, with D maybe TRBD1 (6 bases). The CDR3 consists of 15 residues. The germline V gene encodes CDR1 KGHSH and CDR2 LQKENI. V dropped 4 bases and J dropped 0 bases, with 12 bases sitting between them. This CDR3 is CASSLQQGSNYGYTF. The CDR3 DNA reads TGTGCCAGCTCACTACAACAGGGCTCTAACTATGGCTACACCTTC.

The V and J genes are TRBV7-2 and TRBJ1-1; weak D call: TRBD1 (6 bases). Germline V CDR1 and CDR2: SGHTA, FQGNSA. The CDR3 has 15 amino acids. V dropped 1 base and J dropped 1 base, with 10 bases sitting between them. DNA of the CDR3: TGTGCCAGCAGCTTAGGAATGGGACAGAACACTGAAGCTTTCTTT. It encodes CASSLGMGQNTEAFF. The whole variable domain, filled in from reference TRBV7-2 and TRBJ1-1, reads GAGVSQSPSNKVTEKGKDVELRCDPISGHTALYWYRQSLGQGLEFLIYFQGNSAPDKSGLPSDRFSAERTGGSVSTLTIQRTQQEDSAVYLCASSLGMGQNTEAFFGQGTRLTVV.

V and J are TRBV20-1 and TRBJ2-5, with D maybe TRBD2 (6 bases). This CDR3 is 14 amino acids long. Trimming took off 6 bases at V and 0 bases at J, with 14 bases between the two ends. The germline CDR1 and CDR2 sequences are DFQATT and SNEGSKA (reference sequence). The CDR3 DNA follows: TGCAGTGCCTCCCGGGACTCATACCAAGAGACCCAGTACTTC. It translates to CSASRDSYQETQYF.

The V gene is TRBV20-1, the J gene TRBJ2-1; D remains unclear. The CDR3 extends over 14 amino acids. V gave up 2 bases and J gave up 8 bases, with 16 bases separating them. Germline CDR1 is DFQATT and CDR2 is SNEGSKA (reference sequence). The CDR3 DNA sequence: TGCAGTGCTAGAAACCCCCGTGCGGCGGATGAGCAGTTCTTC. Its translation is CSARNPRAADEQFF.